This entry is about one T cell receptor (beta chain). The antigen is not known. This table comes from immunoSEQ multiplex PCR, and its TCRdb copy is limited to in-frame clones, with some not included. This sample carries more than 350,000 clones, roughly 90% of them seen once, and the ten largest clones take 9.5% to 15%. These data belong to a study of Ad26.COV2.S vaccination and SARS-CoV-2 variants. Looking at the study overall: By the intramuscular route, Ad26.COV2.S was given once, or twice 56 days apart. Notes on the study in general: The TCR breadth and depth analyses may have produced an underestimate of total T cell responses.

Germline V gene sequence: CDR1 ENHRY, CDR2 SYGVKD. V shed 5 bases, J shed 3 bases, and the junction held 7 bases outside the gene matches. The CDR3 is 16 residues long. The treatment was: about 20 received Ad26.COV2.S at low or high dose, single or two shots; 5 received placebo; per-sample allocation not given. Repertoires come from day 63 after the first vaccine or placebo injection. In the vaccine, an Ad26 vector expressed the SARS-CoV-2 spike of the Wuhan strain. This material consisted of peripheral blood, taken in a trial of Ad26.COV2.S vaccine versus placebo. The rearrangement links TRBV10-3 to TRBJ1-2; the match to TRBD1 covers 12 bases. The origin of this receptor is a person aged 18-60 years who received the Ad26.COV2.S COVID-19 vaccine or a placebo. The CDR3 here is CAISIPGQGADYGYTF. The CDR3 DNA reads TGTGCCATCAGTATCCCGGGACAGGGGGCTGACTATGGCTACACCTTC.